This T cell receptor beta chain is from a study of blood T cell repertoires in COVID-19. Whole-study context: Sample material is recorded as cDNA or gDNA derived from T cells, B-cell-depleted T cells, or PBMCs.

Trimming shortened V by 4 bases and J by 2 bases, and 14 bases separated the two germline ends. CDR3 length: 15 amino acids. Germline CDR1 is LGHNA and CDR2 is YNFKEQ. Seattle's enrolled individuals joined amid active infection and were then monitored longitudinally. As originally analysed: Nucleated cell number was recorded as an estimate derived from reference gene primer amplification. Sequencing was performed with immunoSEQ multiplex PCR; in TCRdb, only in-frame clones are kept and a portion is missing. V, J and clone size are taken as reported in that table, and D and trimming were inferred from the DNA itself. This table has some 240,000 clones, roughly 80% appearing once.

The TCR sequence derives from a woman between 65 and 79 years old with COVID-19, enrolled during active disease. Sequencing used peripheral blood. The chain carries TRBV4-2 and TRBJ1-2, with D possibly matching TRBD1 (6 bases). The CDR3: CASSRRTESNYGYTF. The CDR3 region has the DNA TGTGCCAGCAGCCGTCGGACAGAATCAAACTATGGCTACACCTTC.